This T cell receptor beta chain was documented in a study of neoadjuvant nivolumab and ipilimumab in lung cancer. Study conclusions and caveats: Only a single major-pathologic-response sample was available for clonality analysis. Pretherapy blood TCR richness correlated positively with resected tumor richness.

V lost 0 bases and J lost 5; bases outside the gene matches: 4. Germline loops: CDR1 MNHNY, CDR2 SVGAGI (reference sequence). This CDR3 is 15 amino acids long. A note on this clone: The antigen remains undetermined.

TCRdb's copy holds only in-frame clones and misses some; the assay was immunoSEQ multiplex PCR. The sample contains 7,000 or so clones, 60% to 80% of which appear only once. The chain employs TRBV6-6 and TRBJ1-1; 9 bases match TRBD1. This TCR was sampled from an adult with non-small cell lung cancer. Sample: tumor tissue, taken after neoadjuvant nivolumab, alone or with ipilimumab, at or shortly before surgery. The CDR3 region has the DNA TGTGCCAGCAGTTACTCGAGAGACAGGGGGACTGAAGCTTTCTTT. Amino acid sequence: CASSYSRDRGTEAFF.